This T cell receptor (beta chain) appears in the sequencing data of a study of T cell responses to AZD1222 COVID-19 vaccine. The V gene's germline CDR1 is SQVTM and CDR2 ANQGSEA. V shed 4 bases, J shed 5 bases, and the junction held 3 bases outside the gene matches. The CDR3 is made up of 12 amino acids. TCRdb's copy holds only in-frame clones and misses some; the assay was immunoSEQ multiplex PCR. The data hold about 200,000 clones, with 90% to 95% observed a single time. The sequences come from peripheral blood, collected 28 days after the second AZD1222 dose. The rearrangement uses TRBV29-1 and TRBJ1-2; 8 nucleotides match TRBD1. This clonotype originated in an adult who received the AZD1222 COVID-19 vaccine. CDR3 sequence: CSVGTGGYGYTF. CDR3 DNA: TGCAGCGTTGGTACAGGGGGGTATGGCTACACCTTC.